Listed below are T cell receptor beta chains from one sample, sequenced in a study of CD8 T cells in ankylosing spondylitis. TCRdb re-analysed the 5' RACE reads in MiXCR, keeping a single row per CDR3 protein. Of tens of thousands of distinct CDR3 sequences listed, approximately 11% are singletons. The source material was blood, either unsorted or a sorted T cell fraction (not recorded which). Receptors originate from a male donor with ankylosing spondylitis or in good health (not recorded which). Both conserved end residues are part of each CDR3. The order of the fields is D gene, clone size, J gene, V gene, CDR3 protein, CDR3 DNA. The D gene is left open where the match is weak. A row's size may be missing; if present it is once, few, many or a size class.

>TRBD1|.|TRBJ2-2|TRBV5-1
CASSLDRADTGELFF
TGCGCCAGCAGCCTGGACAGGGCGGACACCGGGGAGCTGTTTTTT
>.|many|TRBJ2-5|TRBV28
CASSLATGQETQYF
TGTGCCAGCAGTTTGGCTACAGGGCAAGAGACCCAGTACTTC
>TRBD2|many|TRBJ2-1|TRBV12-3/TRBV12-4
CASSSHSSAGGANEQFF
TGTGCCAGCAGTTCCCATTCGTCAGCGGGGGGGGCCAATGAGCAGTTCTTC
>TRBD2|many|TRBJ2-1|TRBV20-1
CSARFPGGYNEQFF
TGCAGTGCTAGGTTCCCGGGGGGGTACAATGAGCAGTTCTTC
>.|.|TRBJ2-3|TRBV21-1
CASSTGLGNTQYF
TGTGCCAGCAGCACGGGACTAGGGAATACGCAGTATTTT
>.|few|TRBJ1-2|TRBV6-1
CASRQNRDYGYTF
TGTGCCAGCAGACAAAACCGGGACTATGGCTACACCTTC
>.|many|TRBJ2-5|TRBV4-2
CASSQGWGETQYF
TGTGCCAGCAGCCAAGGCTGGGGGGAGACCCAGTACTTC
>.|.|TRBJ2-1|TRBV20-1
CCAQDTERSYNEQFF
TGCTGTGCCCAGGACACGGAACGCTCCTACAATGAGCAGTTCTTC
>.|.|TRBJ1-5|TRBV4-2
CASSQDKTGLWSQHF
TGTGCCAGCAGCCAAGACAAAACGGGATTATGGTCCCAGCATTTT
>.|many|TRBJ1-1|TRBV5-1
CASSTRPGTEAFF
TGCGCCAGCAGCACGCGTCCAGGGACTGAAGCTTTCTTT
>TRBD2|few|TRBJ2-3|TRBV7-8
CASSLGTSGGYYTDTQYF
TGTGCCAGCAGCTTAGGGACTAGCGGGGGGTATTACACAGATACGCAGTATTTT
>.|many|TRBJ2-5|TRBV5-1
CASSLPDSEETQYF
TGCGCCAGCAGCCTTCCCGATAGCGAAGAGACCCAGTACTTC
>TRBD1|many|TRBJ2-1|TRBV20-1
CSARVDRGAYNEQFF
TGCAGTGCTAGAGTAGACAGGGGTGCGTACAATGAGCAGTTCTTC
>TRBD1|many|TRBJ1-3|TRBV10-3
CAIKPGQGVDTIYF
TGTGCCATCAAACCGGGACAGGGGGTAGACACCATATATTTT
>.|many|TRBJ1-6|TRBV4-2
CASSQVPGANSPLHF
TGTGCCAGCAGCCAAGTACCAGGAGCTAATTCACCCCTCCACTTT
>.|many|TRBJ1-5|TRBV20-1
CSARELGPSNQPQHF
TGCAGTGCTAGAGAGCTAGGACCGAGCAATCAGCCCCAGCATTTT
>.|.|TRBJ1-1|TRBV5-1
CASSQTPGGSTEAFF
TGCGCCAGCAGCCAGACACCCGGAGGGAGCACTGAAGCTTTCTTT